Below, 4 T cell receptor beta chains from the same sample are listed, as sequenced in a study of immune characterization of retroperitoneal liposarcoma. TCRdb independently ran MiXCR on the PCR reads; one entry per CDR3 protein. In the table there are some 10,000 distinct CDR3 sequences, around a quarter of which are singletons. Sequencing was performed on blood. The receptor set was obtained from a male donor with retroperitoneal liposarcoma.

This clonotype was recorded at least ten times. V usage is TRBV12-3 or TRBV12-4 and J usage is TRBJ2-1; D could derive from TRBD1 or TRBD2 (6 bases each). The CDR3 sequence is 14 residues long. V was clipped by 3 bases and J by 6 bases, with 12 bases between them. The CDR3 spells CASSFSGAGNEQFF. Written as DNA, the CDR3 is TGTGCCAGCAGTTTTTCGGGGGCCGGCAATGAGCAGTTCTTC.

This clonotype was observed a handful of times. Here the CDR3 reads CASSPGGDGNTEAFF. CDR3 coding DNA: TGTGCCAGCAGCCCGGGGGGGGATGGCAACACTGAAGCTTTCTTT. The V call is TRBV12-3 or TRBV12-4, the J call TRBJ1-1; D may be TRBD1 (5 bases). The ends were cut back, 6 bases at V and 2 bases at J, with 16 bases in the middle. The CDR3 spans 15 residues.

The chain employs TRBV25-1 and TRBJ1-6, with D possibly being TRBD1 (6 bases). This CDR3 has 15 amino acids. Trimming pared 7 bases from V and 7 bases from J, leaving 17 bases between. Germline V gene lookup returns CDR1 MGHDK and CDR2 SYGVNS. CDR3 sequence: CASTKSGQGNSPLHF. CDR3 sequence (DNA): TGTGCCAGCACCAAAAGCGGGCAGGGGAATTCACCCCTCCACTTT. The full variable domain, completed using reference TRBV25-1 and TRBJ1-6, is EADIYQTPRYLVIGTGKKITLECSQTMGHDKMYWYQQDPGMELHLIHYSYGVNSTEKGDLSSESTVSRIRTEHFPLTLESARPSHTSQYLCASTKSGQGNSPLHFGNGTRLTVT.

Sample share makes this clonotype large. The CDR3 coding sequence is TGTGCCAGCAGTTTCAGGACAGCCGTCCAAAGTGAGCAGTTCTTC. Amino acids: CASSFRTAVQSEQFF. The rearrangement links TRBV12-3 or TRBV12-4 to TRBJ2-1; D is perhaps TRBD1 (6 bases). V shed 3 bases and J shed 9 bases, with 18 bases lying between them. The CDR3 runs to 15 residues.